One sample yielded the 25 T cell receptor beta chains listed below, sequenced in a study of radiotherapy plus CTLA-4 blockade in lung cancer. Assay used: immunoSEQ multiplex PCR; TCRdb lists only in-frame clones, some missing. The repertoire includes 80,000 to 100,000 clones, just over 85% of them detected once, and 4.5% to 6% sits in the top ten. This specimen was peripheral blood, taken from a patient treated with radiotherapy plus ipilimumab. The receptor set was obtained from a human donor with non-small cell lung cancer that progressed on radiotherapy plus ipilimumab.

The J gene is TRBJ1-4, the V gene TRBV9, with TRBD1 matching 8 bases. CDR1 and CDR2 from the germline V gene are SGDLS and YYNGEE. This CDR3 is 14 amino acids long. The V and J ends lost 5 bases and 5 bases, in that order; junction bases with no gene match: 5. DNA of the CDR3: TGTGCCAGCAGTCCGGGACAGGCAAATGAAAAACTGTTTTTT. As protein: CASSPGQANEKLFF. Combining the CDR3 with reference TRBV9 and TRBJ1-4 gives the whole variable domain DSGVTQTPKHLITATGQRVTLRCSPRSGDLSVYWYQQSLDQGLQFLIQYYNGEERAKGNILERFSAQQFPDLHSELNLSSLELGDSALYFCASSPGQANEKLFFGSGTQLSVL.

V is TRBV19 and J is TRBJ1-2, with a weak D call TRBD1 (5 bases). Trimming left V 3 bases short and J 7 bases short, with 21 bases between. Germline loops: CDR1 LNHDA, CDR2 SQIVND (reference sequence). The CDR3 is 16 residues long. This chain's CDR3 is CASSMGVIGGKVGYTF. The CDR3 DNA reads as TGTGCCAGTAGTATGGGGGTAATCGGGGGAAAGGTTGGCTACACCTTC.

The gene calls are TRBV18 and TRBJ2-2; D gene uncertain. The CDR3 runs to 17 residues. V dropped 2 bases and J dropped 0 bases, with 13 bases sitting between them. Germline CDR1 and CDR2: KGHSH and LQKENI. CDR3 sequence: CASSPRQVASNTGELFF. The CDR3 DNA reads as TGTGCCAGCTCACCAAGGCAGGTTGCGTCGAACACCGGGGAGCTGTTTTTT.

The count of this clone is one. The chain links TRBV5-1 to TRBJ2-2; 8 bases match TRBD2. Trimming cost V 7 bases and J 2 bases; bases outside gene matches: 13. Germline V CDR1 and CDR2: SGHRS, YFSETQ. The CDR3 extends over 17 amino acids. The CDR3 DNA follows: TGCGCCAGCCAACGGACTAGCCTAGGCATAAACACCGGGGAGCTGTTTTTT. Its translation: CASQRTSLGINTGELFF.

With regard to this clone: This sample includes further DNA sequences coding for the same CDR3. This chain joins TRBV9 and TRBJ2-2, with a possible D match to TRBD2 (5 bases). From germline, CDR1 is SGDLS and CDR2 YYNGEE. Trimming took 0 bases from V and 11 from J, leaving 17 bases between them. The CDR3 has 15 residues. The chain's CDR3 is CASSVDVTTIRELFF. The DNA of the CDR3 is TGTGCCAGCAGCGTAGATGTGACTACGATAAGAGAGCTGTTTTTT.

Only one count was recorded for this clone. The CDR3 region is CASSRQGLNTEAFF. In DNA form, the CDR3 reads TGTGCCAGCAGCCGACAGGGGCTGAACACTGAAGCTTTCTTT. The rearrangement uses TRBV11-2 and TRBJ1-1; 8 bases agree with TRBD1. The CDR3 sequence is 14 residues long. J was trimmed by 0 bases and V by 5 bases; bases with no gene match: 2. The germline CDR1 and CDR2 sequences are SGHAT and FQNNGV.

This chain joins TRBV30 and TRBJ2-3; no clear D. In germline, CDR1 is GTSNPN, CDR2 SVGIG (reference sequence). This CDR3 has 13 amino acids. V was pared by 0 bases and J by 5 bases, with 9 bases between. The CDR3 coding sequence is TGTGCCTGGAGTGTATTTGGTTTAGATACGCAGTATTTT. Encoded protein: CAWSVFGLDTQYF.

The J gene is TRBJ1-2, the V gene TRBV6-6; D uncertain. CDR3 length equals 15 residues. CDR1 and CDR2 (germline): MNHNY, SVGAGI (reference sequence). Trimming removed 5 bases from V and 8 bases from J, with 21 bases in between. The CDR3, as DNA: TGTGCCAGCAGTCCCCTGCAGGAACAGCCTGCGGGCTACACCTTC. Amino acids: CASSPLQEQPAGYTF.

The table lists this clone with a few counts. The V gene is TRBV4-1, the J gene TRBJ2-3; a possible D gene is TRBD2 (5 bases). The CDR3 contains 16 residues. The V end was cut by 2 bases, the J end by 5 bases, with 17 bases between. CDR1 MGHRA and CDR2 YSYEKL come from the germline V gene. This CDR3 is CASSQRQSGSGDTQYF. In DNA form, the CDR3 reads TGCGCCAGCAGCCAACGGCAGTCGGGGAGTGGAGATACGCAGTATTTT.

The J gene is TRBJ2-5, the V gene TRBV6-1, with no clear D. Trimming shortened V by 3 bases and J by 2 bases, and 10 bases separated the two germline ends. This CDR3 contains 14 residues. In germline, CDR1 is MNHNS, CDR2 SASEGT. CDR3 region: CASSDVVWQETQYF. The CDR3 nucleotides read TGTGCCAGCAGTGATGTAGTATGGCAAGAGACCCAGTACTTC.

V usage is TRBV9 and J usage is TRBJ2-7; D gene ambiguous. The CDR3 spans 14 residues. From germline, CDR1 is SGDLS and CDR2 YYNGEE. Trimming left V 0 bases short and J 6 bases short, with 13 bases between. The CDR3, as DNA: TGTGCCAGCAGCGTAGATGGGGTTTCGGGCGAGCAGTACTTC. This translates into CASSVDGVSGEQYF.

This sequence joins TRBV9 and TRBJ2-3; D unresolved. The CDR3 covers 15 residues. Trimming cost V 4 bases and J 2 bases, with 14 bases left between them. In germline, CDR1 is SGDLS, CDR2 YYNGEE. In nucleotides, the CDR3 is TGTGCCAGCAGCCATGACGGGTGGGACACAGATACGCAGTATTTT. This encodes CASSHDGWDTDTQYF.

The chain uses TRBV19 and TRBJ2-1, with a tentative D call TRBD1 (5 bases). V lost 3 bases and J lost 5, with 11 bases in between. Germline loops: CDR1 LNHDA, CDR2 SQIVND (reference sequence). The CDR3 has 14 residues. The CDR3 coding sequence is TGTGCCAGTAGTATGGGGCCACAAAACAATGAGCAGTTCTTC. Protein product: CASSMGPQNNEQFF.

This clone showed up just a few times. V gene TRBV5-1 combines with J gene TRBJ1-1; D ambiguous. CDR1 and CDR2 from the germline V gene are SGHRS and YFSETQ. The V gene lost 1 base and the J gene lost 0 bases, with 4 bases spanning the gap. CDR3 length: 13 amino acids. The CDR3 reads CASSLQMNTEAFF. CDR3 in DNA: TGCGCCAGCAGCTTGCAGATGAACACTGAAGCTTTCTTT. The complete variable domain, with remaining parts taken from reference TRBV5-1 and TRBJ1-1, reads KAGVTQTPRYLIKTRGQQVTLSCSPISGHRSVSWYQQTPGQGLQFLFEYFSETQRNKGNFPGRFSGRQFSNSRSEMNVSTLELGDSALYLCASSLQMNTEAFFGQGTRLTVV.

This chain links TRBV6-5 with TRBJ1-1; D ambiguous. This CDR3 comprises 11 residues. Germline CDR1 and CDR2: MNHEY and SVGAGI. V lost 6 bases to trimming and J lost 1 base, with 3 bases between them. The CDR3 sequence: CASRGNTEAFF. The CDR3 DNA reads TGTGCCAGCAGGGGGAACACTGAAGCTTTCTTT.

The chain employs TRBV2 and TRBJ1-3; the match to TRBD1 covers 9 bases. V lost 8 bases and J lost 4; bases outside the gene matches: 21. The CDR3 consists of 19 residues. Germline assignment: CDR1 SNHLY and CDR2 FYNNEI. The chain's CDR3 is CASLRSQGQGGPGGNTIYF. The CDR3, as DNA: TGTGCCAGCTTACGGTCGCAGGGACAGGGTGGCCCTGGGGGAAACACCATATATTTT.

The chain recombines TRBV2 with TRBJ1-1; the D is unclear. The ends were cut back, 7 bases at V and 1 base at J, with 10 bases in the middle. The CDR3 is 13 amino acids. Germline CDR1 SNHLY, CDR2 FYNNEI. The CDR3 DNA reads TGTGCCAGCAATCGGAGAGAGAACACTGAAGCTTTCTTT. It yields the protein CASNRRENTEAFF.

CDR3 DNA sequence: TGTGCCAGCAGCCGTTCCTCCTGGGGCGCTACGCAGTATTTT. Its translation is CASSRSSWGATQYF. V gene TRBV6-5 combines with J gene TRBJ2-3; D may be TRBD1 (5 bases). The CDR3 has 14 residues. Trimming removed 6 bases at V and 8 bases at J, with 18 bases between. Germline CDR1 MNHEY, CDR2 SVGAGI.

CDR3 loop: CASSGWRPGSGELFF. CDR3 in DNA: TGCGCCAGCAGTGGATGGCGGCCGGGATCCGGGGAGCTGTTTTTT. The rearrangement uses TRBV10-2 and TRBJ2-2; a possible D gene is TRBD2 (5 bases). Trimming took off 4 bases at V and 6 bases at J, with 15 bases between the two ends. Germline V lookup: CDR1 WSHSY, CDR2 SAAADI. The CDR3 totals 15 residues.

The chain couples TRBV11-2 to TRBJ1-1; TRBD1 aligns across 9 bases. Germline V CDR1 and CDR2: SGHAT, FQNNGV. V was pared by 4 bases and J by 6 bases, with 12 bases of the junction left unmatched. The CDR3 contains 16 residues. The DNA of the CDR3 is TGTGCCAGCAGCTCCTACAGGGGGCGTAAACCCCCTGAAGCTTTCTTT. It is translated as CASSSYRGRKPPEAFF.

J is TRBJ2-7 and V is TRBV6-1; D not certain. With 0 bases removed from V and 2 bases from J, the gap between germline ends came to 17 bases. The germline V gene has CDR1 MNHNS and CDR2 SASEGT. There are 17 residues in the CDR3. CDR3 nucleotide sequence: TGTGCCAGCAGTGAAGCGTTGGGGATGACTTTCACCTACGAGCAGTACTTC. This encodes CASSEALGMTFTYEQYF.

This sequence joins TRBV5-8 and TRBJ2-2; D is perhaps TRBD2 (6 bases). The CDR3 contains 15 residues. V was clipped by 7 bases and J by 0 bases, with 13 bases between them. Germline V gene data show CDR1 as SGHTS and CDR2 as YDEGEE. CDR3 in amino acids: CASLVGTANTGELFF. CDR3 DNA sequence: TGTGCCAGCTTGGTGGGGACTGCGAACACCGGGGAGCTGTTTTTT.

This clone was counted a single time. This chain joins TRBV13 and TRBJ2-7, with a tentative D call TRBD1 (6 bases). Germline assignment: CDR1 PRHDT and CDR2 FYEKMQ (reference sequence). Trimming shortened V by 1 base and J by 2 bases, and 6 bases separated the two germline ends. The CDR3 sequence is 13 residues long. In nucleotides, the CDR3 is TGTGCCAGCAGCTTAGCAGGGGCCTACGAGCAGTACTTC. This codes for CASSLAGAYEQYF.

This clone has just one count. The chain joins TRBV6-1 to TRBJ1-5, with unresolved D. CDR1 is MNHNS and CDR2 is SASEGT in the germline V gene. V gave up 3 bases and J gave up 7 bases, with 10 bases separating them. This CDR3 has 13 residues. The CDR3 here is CASSEDVLQPQHF. CDR3 in DNA: TGTGCCAGCAGTGAGGATGTTCTACAGCCCCAGCATTTT.

The chain carries TRBV2 and TRBJ1-1, with a tentative D call TRBD1 (5 bases). The CDR3 is 11 amino acids. The germline V gene has CDR1 SNHLY and CDR2 FYNNEI. Trimming stripped 5 bases from V and 8 bases from J, with 9 bases between. The CDR3 nucleotides read TGTGCCAGCAGTCCAGGGTACGAAGCTTTCTTT. It codes for CASSPGYEAFF.